Following are 27 T cell receptor beta chains from one sample sequenced in a study of OX40 agonist ivuxolimab in advanced cancers. The library was obtained by the immunoSEQ multiplex PCR assay. In its TCRdb copy, this immuneACCESS table keeps in-frame sequences only and misses some clones. Where compared with another copy, unresolved V genes explain less than half of these, and the others have no known cause. Recorded for this sample are about 67,000 clones; more than 75% of them occurred a single time. In total, the top ten clones hold 2% to 2.5% of the sample. The source was CD4+ or CD8+ T cells sorted from blood, collected in a trial of the OX40 agonist ivuxolimab. The receptor set was obtained from an adult with an advanced solid tumor such as melanoma, head and neck, liver or kidney cancer.

The J gene is TRBJ2-1, the V gene TRBV10-3; either TRBD1 or TRBD2 may supply D (5 bases each). The CDR3 is 17 amino acids. The V end lost 2 bases, the J end lost 7 bases, and 21 bases lay between the germline ends. Germline V gene lookup returns CDR1 ENHRY and CDR2 SYGVKD. The CDR3 is CAISESPGAPLGNEQFF. The CDR3 DNA is TGTGCCATCAGTGAGAGCCCCGGGGCCCCCTTGGGGAATGAGCAGTTCTTC.

The rearrangement uses TRBV11-2 and TRBJ2-7; possibly TRBD2 for D (6 bases). The CDR3 runs 12 residues. V lost 6 bases and J 5 bases, leaving 11 bases between the germline ends. Germline V gene data show CDR1 as SGHAT and CDR2 as FQNNGV. In nucleotides, the CDR3 is TGTGCCAGCAGGACTAGAAGACACGAGCAGTACTTC. Its protein product is CASRTRRHEQYF.

The V gene is TRBV5-4, the J gene TRBJ2-5; 11 bases are a match to TRBD1. The J call is doubtful: the DNA matches TRBJ2-7 better. In germline, CDR1 is SGHNT, CDR2 YYREEE (reference sequence). The CDR3 spans 15 residues. This chain's CDR3 is CASSAGTGGGYEQYF. Written as DNA, the CDR3 is TGTGCCAGCAGCGCCGGGACAGGGGGAGGGTACGAGCAGTACTTC.

This clone was detected only once. The chain recombines TRBV14 with TRBJ2-3; tentatively, D is TRBD2 (5 bases). This CDR3 spans 15 amino acids. Looked up from germline, CDR1 is SGHDN and CDR2 is FVKESK. V was clipped by 4 bases and J by 3 bases, with 14 bases between them. The CDR3 reads CASSPQVGRTDTQYF. CDR3 nucleotide sequence: TGTGCCAGCAGCCCACAAGTAGGGAGAACAGATACGCAGTATTTT.

V usage is TRBV30 and J usage is TRBJ1-1; D ambiguous. Deletions cut 2 bases from V and 0 bases from J, with 4 bases between. Per the germline V gene, CDR1 is GTSNPN and CDR2 is SVGIG (reference sequence). This CDR3 spans 12 amino acids. CDR3 DNA: TGTGCCTGGAGTTTCATGAACACTGAAGCTTTCTTT. It yields the protein CAWSFMNTEAFF. Filled out from reference TRBV30 and TRBJ1-1, the complete variable domain reads SQTIHQWPATLVQPVGSPLSLECTVEGTSNPNLYWYRQAAGRGLQLLFYSVGIGQISSEVPQNLSASRPQDRQFILSSKKLLLSDSGFYLCAWSFMNTEAFFGQGTRLTVV.

A single count supports this clone. The chain uses TRBV9 and TRBJ1-1, with TRBD1 matching 7 bases. Germline lookup yields CDR1 SGDLS and CDR2 YYNGEE. Losses at the gene ends were 3 bases for V and 4 bases for J; bases not matched to a gene: 12. The CDR3 totals 16 residues. The CDR3 DNA sequence: TGTGCCAGCAGCGGAGAGAACAGGGGCAGAACCACTGAAGCTTTCTTT. It specifies CASSGENRGRTTEAFF.

The V gene is TRBV25-1, the J gene TRBJ2-1; 9 bases agree with TRBD2. The CDR3 has 14 amino acids. Germline V gene lookup returns CDR1 MGHDK and CDR2 SYGVNS. After removal of 8 bases from V and 8 bases from J, the junction contained 10 bases not matched to a gene. The CDR3 nucleotides are TGTGCCAGCGAAAACCTAGCGGGACAGTATGAGCAGTTCTTC. It codes for CASENLAGQYEQFF.

The V call is TRBV7-2, the J call TRBJ2-5; TRBD1 agrees at 9 bases. The CDR3 is 15 amino acids. Germline V CDR1 and CDR2: SGHTA, FQGNSA. V gave up 0 bases and J gave up 5 bases; unmatched junction bases: 4. The chain's CDR3 is CASSLATGGQETQYF. The CDR3 coding sequence is TGTGCCAGCAGCTTAGCGACAGGGGGTCAGGAGACCCAGTACTTC.

The chain couples TRBV27 to TRBJ1-6; D is ambiguous. This CDR3 comprises 15 residues. Trimming removed 6 bases from V and 0 bases from J, with 9 bases in between. CDR1 and CDR2 (germline): MNHEY, SMNVEV (reference sequence). CDR3 coding DNA: TGTGCCAGCAGGTCTGCGAGCTCCTATAATTCACCCCTCCACTTT. This gives the protein CASRSASSYNSPLHF.

The chain joins TRBV30 to TRBJ2-7, with D possibly TRBD2 on 6 matching bases. Per the germline V gene, CDR1 is GTSNPN and CDR2 is SVGIG (reference sequence). The germline V and J ends were trimmed by 5 bases and 4 bases, with 18 bases remaining between them. The CDR3 sequence is 14 residues long. CDR3 DNA: TGTGCCTGGTCTCTGACGGGAGTGGGATACGAGCAGTACTTC. It specifies CAWSLTGVGYEQYF.

V usage is TRBV4-1 and J usage is TRBJ1-4; D is uncertain. V was clipped by 0 bases and J by 8 bases, with 13 bases between them. Germline CDR1 reads MGHRA; CDR2 reads YSYEKL. This CDR3 has 15 residues. Written as DNA, the CDR3 is TGCGCCAGCAGCCAAGATTGGGCCCGAGGGGAAAAACTGTTTTTT. It encodes CASSQDWARGEKLFF.

The chain combines TRBV10-3 with TRBJ2-5; D could derive from TRBD1 or TRBD2 (5 bases each). The J call may be incorrect, as the DNA end agrees better with TRBJ2-7. CDR1 and CDR2 (germline): ENHRY, SYGVKD. This CDR3 contains 13 residues. The CDR3 DNA reads as TGTGCCACCTCTGGGGACCCAACCTACGAGCAGTACTTC. It encodes CATSGDPTYEQYF.

The chain joins TRBV19 to TRBJ2-3, with a weak D call TRBD1 (6 bases). The V gene lost 1 base and the J gene lost 5 bases, with 10 bases spanning the gap. This CDR3 is 14 amino acids long. Germline V gives CDR1 LNHDA, CDR2 SQIVND (reference sequence). In DNA, the CDR3 is TGTGCCAGTAGTATAGGGCAGGGGATAGATACGCAGTATTTT. Its protein product is CASSIGQGIDTQYF.

The chain has TRBV9 and TRBJ2-3; TRBD2 is a possible D gene (6 bases). Trimming removed 4 bases from V and 1 base from J, with 13 bases in between. Per the germline V gene, CDR1 is SGDLS and CDR2 is YYNGEE. The CDR3 sequence is 15 residues long. CDR3 amino acids: CASSPRPGGTDTQYF. In DNA form, the CDR3 reads TGTGCCAGCAGCCCCCGTCCGGGGGGCACAGATACGCAGTATTTT.

This chain links TRBV25-1 with TRBJ2-5; D ambiguous. This CDR3 comprises 13 residues. Germline V gene sequence: CDR1 MGHDK, CDR2 SYGVNS. V gave up 3 bases and J gave up 2 bases, with 7 bases separating them. CDR3 protein: CASSDPVQETQYF. CDR3 nucleotide sequence: TGTGCCAGCAGTGATCCAGTACAAGAGACCCAGTACTTC.

The chain combines TRBV30 with TRBJ2-5; D possibly corresponds to TRBD1 (6 bases). The CDR3 length is 13 residues. CDR1 GTSNPN and CDR2 SVGIG come from the germline V gene (reference sequence). Trimming removed 2 bases at V and 5 bases at J, with 12 bases between. The CDR3 spells CAWSTRGAETQYF. CDR3 in DNA: TGTGCCTGGAGTACCAGGGGCGCTGAGACCCAGTACTTC. Full variable domain (missing parts from reference TRBV30 and TRBJ2-5): SQTIHQWPATLVQPVGSPLSLECTVEGTSNPNLYWYRQAAGRGLQLLFYSVGIGQISSEVPQNLSASRPQDRQFILSSKKLLLSDSGFYLCAWSTRGAETQYFGPGTRLLVL.

The gene calls are TRBV28 and TRBJ2-6, with 7 bases lining up with TRBD2. Germline V lookup: CDR1 MDHEN, CDR2 SYDVKM. The J segment lost 0 bases and the V segment lost 6 bases, leaving 2 bases of the junction unmatched. The length of the CDR3 is 15 residues. The CDR3 is CASRTGGSGANVLTF. Written as DNA, the CDR3 is TGTGCCAGCAGGACGGGGGGCTCTGGGGCCAACGTCCTGACTTTC.

The chain has TRBV11-2 and TRBJ1-1; D not resolved. This CDR3 is 12 amino acids long. The germline V and J ends were trimmed by 2 bases and 1 base, with 2 bases remaining between them. In germline, CDR1 is SGHAT, CDR2 FQNNGV. In DNA form, the CDR3 reads TGTGCCAGCAGCTTAAGGAACACTGAAGCTTTCTTT. Amino acids: CASSLRNTEAFF.

The chain employs TRBV2 and TRBJ2-2; D might be TRBD1 or TRBD2, each matching 5 bases. There are 14 residues in the CDR3. V lost 5 bases, J lost 3 bases, and 10 bases lay in between. CDR1 and CDR2 (germline): SNHLY, FYNNEI. In DNA, the CDR3 is TGTGCCAGCAGTAAAGAGGGGTACACCGGGGAGCTGTTTTTT. Translated: CASSKEGYTGELFF.

The DNA for the CDR3 is TGTGCCAGCGCACGGGTGAGCTCCTACAATGAGCAGTTCTTC. Translation: CASARVSSYNEQFF. This sequence joins TRBV6-1 and TRBJ2-1, with D hard to call. The germline V and J ends were trimmed by 8 bases and 0 bases, with 11 bases remaining between them. CDR3 length: 14 amino acids. Looked up from germline, CDR1 is MNHNS and CDR2 is SASEGT.

The genes are TRBV5-5 and TRBJ1-3; no clear D gene. The germline V gene has CDR1 SGHKS and CDR2 YYEKEE (reference sequence). CDR3 length equals 13 residues. Deletions cut 1 base from V and 4 bases from J, with 6 bases between. CDR3 protein: CASSLWEGNTIYF. The CDR3 bases are TGTGCCAGCAGCTTGTGGGAAGGAAACACCATATATTTT. The whole variable domain, remainder taken from reference TRBV5-5 and TRBJ1-3, is DAGVTQSPTHLIKTRGQQVTLRCSPISGHKSVSWYQQVLGQGPQFIFQYYEKEERGRGNFPDRFSARQFPNYSSELNVNALLLGDSALYLCASSLWEGNTIYFGEGSWLTVV.

The CDR3 loop reads CAWTGGRDEQFF. The CDR3 bases are TGTGCCTGGACGGGAGGACGGGATGAGCAGTTCTTC. The genes are TRBV30 and TRBJ2-1; 7 bases align to TRBD2. Germline trimming cut 4 bases from V and 8 bases from J; bases unmatched to any gene: 5. CDR3 length equals 12 residues. CDR1 is GTSNPN and CDR2 is SVGIG in the germline V gene (reference sequence).

This clone is a singleton in its sample. V and J are TRBV19 and TRBJ1-5; D is perhaps TRBD1 (6 bases). Trimming pared 7 bases from V and 3 bases from J, leaving 25 bases between. This CDR3 is built from 18 residues. The germline V gene encodes CDR1 LNHDA and CDR2 SQIVND (reference sequence). This CDR3 is CASKKYPISGANNQPQHF. DNA of the CDR3: TGTGCCAGTAAAAAATACCCAATCTCGGGGGCAAACAATCAGCCCCAGCATTTT.

The rearrangement joins TRBV5-4 to TRBJ2-2, with 11 bases identical to TRBD2. This CDR3 spans 16 amino acids. Germline V gene data show CDR1 as SGHNT and CDR2 as YYREEE (reference sequence). V lost 4 bases, J lost 7 bases, and 9 bases stayed unmatched. The DNA of the CDR3 is TGTGCCAGCAGCCTTACTAGCGGGAGTTTAGTCGGGGAGCTGTTTTTT. This gives the protein CASSLTSGSLVGELFF.

Remarks on this clone: Within the sample, other DNA sequences also encode this same CDR3. The V gene is TRBV5-1, the J gene TRBJ2-5; 7 bases line up with TRBD2. V gave up 0 bases and J gave up 2 bases; unmatched junction bases: 4. Germline-derived CDR1 and CDR2 are SGHRS and YFSETQ. The CDR3 contains 15 residues. CDR3 DNA: TGCGCCAGCAGCTTGGGCGGGAGTGGTCAAGAGACCCAGTACTTC. Residues: CASSLGGSGQETQYF. The full variable domain, with the rest looked up from reference TRBV5-1 and TRBJ2-5, is KAGVTQTPRYLIKTRGQQVTLSCSPISGHRSVSWYQQTPGQGLQFLFEYFSETQRNKGNFPGRFSGRQFSNSRSEMNVSTLELGDSALYLCASSLGGSGQETQYFGPGTRLLVL.

The V gene is TRBV5-1, the J gene TRBJ2-7, with a tentative D call TRBD1 (5 bases). V was clipped by 0 bases and J by 2 bases, with 12 bases between them. Germline-derived CDR1 and CDR2 are SGHRS and YFSETQ. This CDR3 comprises 15 residues. This chain's CDR3 is CASSLGEQAPYEQYF. The CDR3 DNA follows: TGCGCCAGCAGCTTGGGGGAACAGGCCCCCTACGAGCAGTACTTC. Full variable domain (missing parts from reference TRBV5-1 and TRBJ2-7): KAGVTQTPRYLIKTRGQQVTLSCSPISGHRSVSWYQQTPGQGLQFLFEYFSETQRNKGNFPGRFSGRQFSNSRSEMNVSTLELGDSALYLCASSLGEQAPYEQYFGPGTRLTVT.

The chain carries TRBV11-1 and TRBJ2-7; D not resolved. Trimming stripped 5 bases from V and 5 bases from J, with 7 bases between. The CDR3 sequence is 11 residues long. CDR1 SGHAT and CDR2 FQDESV come from the germline V gene (reference sequence). The CDR3 DNA is TGTGCCAGCAGCCGCCTGGACGAGCAGTACTTC. Translated: CASSRLDEQYF.